Listed here are 32 T cell receptor beta chains from one sample, sequenced in a study of early T cells in non-severe SARS-CoV-2 infection (dated by TCRdb to 2020 to 2023). Libraries came from 5' RACE. The instrument given in TCRdb is NextSeq 500. In-frame beta chains were kept once TCRdb had trimmed the public reads at Q25 with fastp and called clones with MiXCR. Merged by CDR3 protein, the rows form single entries marked with the most common genes and DNA. The table for this sample lists fewer than 50,000 distinct CDR3 sequences; 7% to 8% of them were counted only once. Under 9.5% of the sample belongs to the ten largest clones. The material sequenced was whole blood. The receptors stem from an adult who was a healthcare worker with PCR-confirmed SARS-CoV-2 infection or an uninfected control (not recorded which).

This clonotype was seen only a few times. The chain employs TRBV7-8 and TRBJ2-5, with unresolved D. Trimming took off 5 bases at V and 7 bases at J, with 8 bases between the two ends. The germline CDR1 and CDR2 sequences are SGHVS and FQNEAQ. The CDR3 loop spans 11 amino acids. The CDR3 region is CASSLGPTQYF. The CDR3 nucleotides are TGTGCCAGCAGCCTTGGACCGACCCAGTACTTC.

This clonotype was observed a handful of times. J is TRBJ1-1 and V is TRBV10-3, with D perhaps matching TRBD1 (5 bases). CDR1 ENHRY and CDR2 SYGVKD come from the germline V gene. The CDR3 covers 13 residues. With 2 bases removed from V and 4 bases from J, the gap between germline ends came to 8 bases. The CDR3 nucleotides read TGTGCCATCAGTGAGAGAGGGGTCACTGAAGCTTTCTTT. Translating gives CAISERGVTEAFF.

The J gene is TRBJ2-3, the V gene TRBV5-6; no definite D call. Trimming took 0 bases from V and 2 from J, leaving 4 bases between them. Per germline, CDR1 SGHDT and CDR2 YYEEEE. The CDR3 sequence is 13 residues long. CDR3 residues: CASSLGFTDTQYF. DNA of the CDR3: TGTGCCAGCAGCTTGGGTTTCACAGATACGCAGTATTTT.

This rearrangement joins TRBV27 to TRBJ2-5; maybe TRBD2 (6 bases). The length of the CDR3 is 15 residues. V dropped 5 bases and J dropped 4 bases, with 17 bases sitting between them. Germline loops: CDR1 MNHEY, CDR2 SMNVEV (reference sequence). CDR3 region: CASSPTWGDGETQYF. DNA of the CDR3: TGTGCCAGCAGTCCGACCTGGGGGGATGGAGAGACCCAGTACTTC.

This clonotype was seen a handful of times. The chain employs TRBV7-2 and TRBJ2-5; D gene unclear. Germline V gene lookup returns CDR1 SGHTA and CDR2 FQGNSA. CDR3 length: 12 residues. V lost 1 base, J lost 7 bases, and 7 bases lay in between. The chain's CDR3 is CASSLVARTQYF. The CDR3 DNA reads as TGTGCCAGCAGCTTAGTCGCGAGGACCCAGTACTTC.

Many counts were recorded for this clonotype. CDR3 residues: CSAGGQPQHF. As DNA, the CDR3 is TGCAGTGCAGGGGGACAGCCCCAGCATTTT. The genes are TRBV20-1 and TRBJ1-5; weak D call: TRBD1 (6 bases). CDR3 length: 10 residues. The germline V gene encodes CDR1 DFQATT and CDR2 SNEGSKA (reference sequence). Trimming removed 6 bases from V and 7 bases from J, with 7 bases in between.

This clonotype was found a few times. This chain joins TRBV14 and TRBJ2-7, with 9 nucleotides matching TRBD1. The V gene end was trimmed by 4 bases and the J gene end by 6 bases; junction bases not matched to a gene: 7. This CDR3 has 14 residues. The germline V gene encodes CDR1 SGHDN and CDR2 FVKESK. As DNA, the CDR3 is TGTGCCAGCAGCCTGGGACAGGGATTCGCCGAGCAGTACTTC. It translates to CASSLGQGFAEQYF.

This clonotype has a count of ten or more. V and J are TRBV12-3 or TRBV12-4 and TRBJ1-1, with no clear D. V was cut by 3 bases and J by 4 bases, with 12 bases left in between. The CDR3 has 14 residues. CDR3: CASSFTTGSTEAFF. CDR3 nucleotides: TGTGCCAGCAGTTTCACCACGGGTAGCACTGAAGCTTTCTTT.

At least ten counts were recorded for this clonotype. The chain has TRBV28 and TRBJ2-1, with 8 bases matching TRBD2. The CDR3 is 14 amino acids. V trimming: 5 bases; J trimming: 13 bases; junction bases outside the gene matches: 13. Germline loops: CDR1 MDHEN, CDR2 SYDVKM. CDR3 in DNA: TGTGCCAGCAGTCCTGACCTCAGGACTAGCAATCAGTTCTTC. Translation: CASSPDLRTSNQFF.

This clonotype was counted ten times or more. CDR3: CASSPRTQETQYF. DNA of the CDR3: TGTGCCAGCAGCCCCCGGACACAAGAGACCCAGTACTTC. The chain uses TRBV9 and TRBJ2-5, with TRBD1 as a possible D gene (5 bases). The germline V and J ends were trimmed by 4 bases and 2 bases, with 9 bases remaining between them. This CDR3 region has 13 residues. Germline values: CDR1 SGDLS, CDR2 YYNGEE.

The V gene is TRBV5-4, the J gene TRBJ1-1, with a weak D call TRBD1 (5 bases). V lost 0 bases and J lost 0, with 6 bases in between. Germline CDR1 and CDR2: SGHNT and YYREEE (reference sequence). The CDR3 sequence is 14 residues long. CDR3 in DNA: TGTGCCAGCAGCTTGGGACAGATGAACACTGAAGCTTTCTTT. Its protein is CASSLGQMNTEAFF. Drawing the rest from reference TRBV5-4 and TRBJ1-1, the complete variable domain is ETGVTQSPTHLIKTRGQQVTLRCSSQSGHNTVSWYQQALGQGPQFIFQYYREEENGRGNFPPRFSGLQFPNYSSELNVNALELDDSALYLCASSLGQMNTEAFFGQGTRLTVV.

This clonotype was detected only a few times. V usage is TRBV18 and J usage is TRBJ1-3; the D gene is possibly TRBD1 (6 bases). Trimming pared 5 bases from V and 0 bases from J, leaving 14 bases between. Germline lookup yields CDR1 KGHSH and CDR2 LQKENI. This CDR3 region has 16 residues. CDR3 protein: CASSSRTDPSGNTIYF. Here the CDR3 DNA reads TGTGCCAGCTCATCCCGGACAGACCCCTCTGGAAACACCATATATTTT. The full variable domain, completed using reference TRBV18 and TRBJ1-3, is NAGVMQNPRHLVRRRGQEARLRCSPMKGHSHVYWYRQLPEEGLKFMVYLQKENIIDESGMPKERFSAEFPKEGPSILRIQQVVRGDSAAYFCASSSRTDPSGNTIYFGEGSWLTVV.

This clonotype was counted ten times or more. This rearrangement joins TRBV6-2 or TRBV6-3 to TRBJ1-1; possible D gene TRBD1, 6 bases. CDR1 MNHEY and CDR2 SVGEGT come from the germline V gene. V lost 6 bases to trimming and J lost 1 base, with 12 bases between them. CDR3 length equals 14 residues. The CDR3 loop is CASRGDTPNTEAFF. The CDR3 DNA reads TGTGCCAGCAGGGGGGACACCCCGAACACTGAAGCTTTCTTT.

This clonotype was found many times. This chain uses TRBV10-3 with TRBJ1-1; tentatively, D is TRBD1 (5 bases). Trimming pared 5 bases from V and 4 bases from J, leaving 17 bases between. Germline V lookup: CDR1 ENHRY, CDR2 SYGVKD. The CDR3 length is 15 residues. In DNA form, the CDR3 reads TGTGCCATCAGTTCCCGGACATCGATGGGCACTGAAGCTTTCTTT. Translation: CAISSRTSMGTEAFF.

The CDR3 coding sequence is TGTGCCAGCAGCCAGGGGGGTTCCACCTATGGCTACACCTTC. It specifies CASSQGGSTYGYTF. This chain links TRBV3-1 with TRBJ1-2, with a tentative D call TRBD1 (5 bases). CDR1 LGHDT and CDR2 YNNKEL come from the germline V gene (reference sequence). The V end lost 3 bases, the J end lost 4 bases, and 12 bases lay between the germline ends. This CDR3 region has 14 residues.

There are many counts of this clonotype. The chain links TRBV5-4 to TRBJ2-5, with TRBD2 matching 11 bases. V lost 2 bases to trimming and J lost 5 bases; unmatched junction nucleotides: 5. The CDR3 totals 15 residues. CDR1 and CDR2 (germline): SGHNT, YYREEE (reference sequence). The CDR3 sequence: CASSLVLAGVETQYF. The CDR3 nucleotides are TGTGCCAGCAGCTTAGTACTAGCGGGGGTTGAGACCCAGTACTTC.

V is TRBV24-1 and J is TRBJ2-3; TRBD1 matches at 9 bases. Trimming took 2 bases from V and 5 from J; bases not matched to a gene: 4. The V gene's germline CDR1 is KGHDR and CDR2 SFDVKD. This CDR3 has 15 residues. CDR3 in amino acids: CATSDWGQGGDTQYF. CDR3 in DNA: TGTGCCACCAGTGATTGGGGACAGGGAGGAGATACGCAGTATTTT.

This clonotype was seen only a few times. CDR3 in amino acids: CASSLMRQKNTEAFF. For the CDR3, the DNA is TGTGCCAGCAGCTTAATGAGACAGAAGAACACTGAAGCTTTCTTT. J is TRBJ1-1 and V is TRBV7-3, with D tentatively TRBD1 (5 bases). CDR1 SGHTA and CDR2 FQGTGA come from the germline V gene. CDR3 length: 15 residues. Trimming took off 1 base at V and 1 base at J, with 10 bases between the two ends.

This clonotype has ten or more counts. The chain couples TRBV20-1 to TRBJ2-7, with unresolved D. V lost 0 bases, J lost 7 bases, and 19 bases lay in between. The germline V gene encodes CDR1 DFQATT and CDR2 SNEGSKA (reference sequence). The CDR3 has 15 residues. CDR3 DNA: TGCAGTGCTAGAGACCCGTCGGGCATAAGGTGGGAGCAGTACTTC. It yields the protein CSARDPSGIRWEQYF.

CDR3 nucleotides: TGCGCCAGCAGCCAAGACCGAACAGGGTTAGGTTTCTACGAGCAGTACTTC. The encoded protein is CASSQDRTGLGFYEQYF. The chain has TRBV4-3 and TRBJ2-7; D perhaps matches TRBD1 (6 bases). The CDR3 is 17 residues long. V lost 0 bases, J lost 3 bases, and 18 bases lay in between. Germline CDR1 and CDR2: LGHNA and YSLEER.

This clonotype was picked up many times. The V gene is TRBV6-2 or TRBV6-3, the J gene TRBJ2-2; no firm D call. Trimming cost V 3 bases and J 4 bases, with 12 bases left between them. The CDR3 length is 15 residues. Per the germline V gene, CDR1 is MNHEY and CDR2 is SVGEGT. CDR3 loop: CASSYWVMTTGELFF. DNA for the CDR3: TGTGCCAGCAGTTATTGGGTTATGACCACCGGGGAGCTGTTTTTT.

This clonotype was counted at least ten times. This chain links TRBV28 with TRBJ2-1, with D uncertain. The CDR3 extends over 15 amino acids. Germline V CDR1 and CDR2: MDHEN, SYDVKM. The V end lost 3 bases, the J end lost 9 bases, and 18 bases lay between the germline ends. The DNA of the CDR3 is TGTGCCAGCAGTTTTATAGGACGGTTAGTAGGTGAGCAGTTCTTC. It encodes CASSFIGRLVGEQFF.

This clonotype has at least ten counts. This rearrangement joins TRBV5-1 to TRBJ1-2; no clear D gene. The CDR3 has 17 amino acids. Germline V lookup: CDR1 SGHRS, CDR2 YFSETQ. Trimming pared 0 bases from V and 1 base from J, leaving 16 bases between. In DNA, the CDR3 is TGCGCCAGCAGCTTGGGAAAGGAAGGGATTATTAACTATGGCTACACCTTC. Its translation: CASSLGKEGIINYGYTF. Full variable domain (outside the CDR3, taken from reference TRBV5-1 and TRBJ1-2): KAGVTQTPRYLIKTRGQQVTLSCSPISGHRSVSWYQQTPGQGLQFLFEYFSETQRNKGNFPGRFSGRQFSNSRSEMNVSTLELGDSALYLCASSLGKEGIINYGYTFGSGTRLTVV.

This clonotype was observed a handful of times. J is TRBJ2-7 and V is TRBV28; a possible D gene is TRBD1 (6 bases). CDR3 length: 15 amino acids. The germline V gene encodes CDR1 MDHEN and CDR2 SYDVKM. V was pared by 6 bases and J by 1 base, with 16 bases between. The CDR3 reads CASSLRGSISYEQYF. CDR3 nucleotides: TGTGCCAGCAGCCTCAGGGGATCGATATCCTACGAGCAGTACTTC.

This clonotype showed up many times. This rearrangement joins TRBV28 to TRBJ2-5; D call uncertain. The CDR3 covers 11 residues. Germline V gene data show CDR1 as MDHEN and CDR2 as SYDVKM. Trimming pared 3 bases from V and 5 bases from J, leaving 4 bases between. CDR3: CASSFLETQYF. The CDR3 DNA is TGTGCCAGCAGTTTTCTTGAGACCCAGTACTTC.

This clonotype was seen a few times. V gene TRBV12-3 or TRBV12-4 combines with J gene TRBJ2-2; 9 bases are a match to TRBD1. The ends lost 7 bases at V and 4 bases at J; junction bases unmatched: 7. There are 15 residues in the CDR3. The CDR3 reads CASMLDRGGTGELFF. The CDR3 bases are TGTGCCAGCATGTTGGACAGGGGAGGCACCGGGGAGCTGTTTTTT.

This clonotype has a count of ten or more. The rearrangement joins TRBV4-2 to TRBJ1-1, with a possible D match to TRBD1 (5 bases). The CDR3 contains 13 residues. With 1 base removed from V and 9 bases from J, the gap between germline ends came to 12 bases. Germline V gene data show CDR1 as LGHNA and CDR2 as YNFKEQ. CDR3 nucleotide sequence: TGTGCCAGCAGCCAAGGCCAGGGCATAAAAGCTTTCTTT. It codes for CASSQGQGIKAFF.

V gene TRBV4-2 combines with J gene TRBJ2-5; TRBD2 agrees at 7 bases. The CDR3 loop spans 14 amino acids. In germline, CDR1 is LGHNA, CDR2 YNFKEQ. V lost 3 bases and J lost 1; bases outside the gene matches: 2. The CDR3, as DNA: TGTGCCAGCAGCCAGGGAGGGATCCAAGAGACCCAGTACTTC. Protein sequence: CASSQGGIQETQYF.

The chain links TRBV19 to TRBJ1-2; D is ambiguous. Germline CDR1 and CDR2: LNHDA and SQIVND (reference sequence). Trimming cost V 1 base and J 4 bases, with 7 bases left between them. The CDR3 runs 13 residues. The CDR3 nucleotides read TGTGCCAGTAGTATAGCGGGATCCTATGGCTACACCTTC. Translated: CASSIAGSYGYTF.

V and J are TRBV28 and TRBJ2-7, with 7 bases lining up with TRBD1. The CDR3 loop spans 17 amino acids. CDR1 is MDHEN, CDR2 SYDVKM, per germline. The trim removed 7 bases at V and 1 base at J, leaving 16 bases unmatched. CDR3 nucleotide sequence: TGTGCCAGCACCCAGGGACAGCTCGTAGTGGCGTCCTACGAGCAGTACTTC. This codes for CASTQGQLVVASYEQYF. Complete variable domain (other parts from reference TRBV28 and TRBJ2-7): DVKVTQSSRYLVKRTGEKVFLECVQDMDHENMFWYRQDPGLGLRLIYFSYDVKMKEKGDIPEGYSVSREKKERFSLILESASTNQTSMYLCASTQGQLVVASYEQYFGPGTRLTVT.

This clonotype was seen only a few times. The V call is TRBV12-3 or TRBV12-4, the J call TRBJ2-2, with D unresolved. Trimming shortened V by 8 bases and J by 1 base, and 11 bases separated the two germline ends. This CDR3 comprises 14 residues. CDR3 region: CASRNSGNTGELFF. CDR3 nucleotide sequence: TGTGCCAGCCGAAACTCTGGGAACACCGGGGAGCTGTTTTTT.

This clonotype has ten or more counts. The gene calls are TRBV20-1 and TRBJ2-7; D might be TRBD1 or TRBD2, each matching 6 bases. Per the germline V gene, CDR1 is DFQATT and CDR2 is SNEGSKA (reference sequence). The V end lost 3 bases, the J end lost 2 bases, and 17 bases lay between the germline ends. The CDR3 has 15 residues. The CDR3 sequence: CSASGYPGDTYEQYF. The DNA for the CDR3 is TGCAGTGCTAGCGGTTACCCGGGGGACACCTACGAGCAGTACTTC.